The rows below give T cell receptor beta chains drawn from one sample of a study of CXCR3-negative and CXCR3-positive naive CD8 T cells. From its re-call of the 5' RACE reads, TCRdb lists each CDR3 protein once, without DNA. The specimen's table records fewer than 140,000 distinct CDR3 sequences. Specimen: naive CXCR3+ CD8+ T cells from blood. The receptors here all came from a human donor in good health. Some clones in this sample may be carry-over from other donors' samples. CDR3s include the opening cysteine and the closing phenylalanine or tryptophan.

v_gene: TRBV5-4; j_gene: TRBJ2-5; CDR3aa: CASSPQPGGETQYF
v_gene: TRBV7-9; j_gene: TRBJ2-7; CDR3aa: CASSLELYEQYF
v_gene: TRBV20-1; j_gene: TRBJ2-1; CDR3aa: CSARESSGYYNEQFF
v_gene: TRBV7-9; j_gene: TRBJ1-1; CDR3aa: CASSSTQAMNTEAFF
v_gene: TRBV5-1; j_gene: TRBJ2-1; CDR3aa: CASSLEVAAYNEQFF
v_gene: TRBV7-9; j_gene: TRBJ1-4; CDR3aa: CASSLGGEEKLFF
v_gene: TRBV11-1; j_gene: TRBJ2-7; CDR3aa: CASSSLSGGATYEQYF
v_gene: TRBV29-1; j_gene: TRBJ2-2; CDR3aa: CSVLQGDTGELFF
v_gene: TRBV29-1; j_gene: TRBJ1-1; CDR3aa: CSVEWAGLNTEAFF
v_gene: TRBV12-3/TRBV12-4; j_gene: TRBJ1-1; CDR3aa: CASSLALLTEAFF
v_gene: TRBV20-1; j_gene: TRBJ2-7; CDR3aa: CSAGNRLALYEQYF
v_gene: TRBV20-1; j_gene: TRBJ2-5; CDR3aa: CSVLAPQETQYF
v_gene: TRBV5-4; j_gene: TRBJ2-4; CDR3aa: CASSLVGGGVVEDIQYF
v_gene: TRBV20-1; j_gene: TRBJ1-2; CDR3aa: CSAREGFNYGYTF
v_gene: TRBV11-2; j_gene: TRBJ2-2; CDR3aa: CASSFRRENTGELFF
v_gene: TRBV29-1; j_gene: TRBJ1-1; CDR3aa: CSVSAGRDTEAFF
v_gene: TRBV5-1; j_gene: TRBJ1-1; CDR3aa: CASSHGRARAEAFF
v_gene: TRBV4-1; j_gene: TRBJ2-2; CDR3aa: CASSATGQNTGELFF
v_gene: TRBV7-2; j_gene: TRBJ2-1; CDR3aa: CASSSVRDRGSLSYNEQFF
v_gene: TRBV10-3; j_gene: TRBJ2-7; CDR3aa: CAISDVGRGRFYEQYF
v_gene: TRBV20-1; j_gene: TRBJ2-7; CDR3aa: CSARDQRGSYEQYF
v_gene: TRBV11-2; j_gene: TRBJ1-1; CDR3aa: CASSSKPGQVNTEAFF
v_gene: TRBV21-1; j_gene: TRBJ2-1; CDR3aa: CASSKVLQGAGSYNEQFF
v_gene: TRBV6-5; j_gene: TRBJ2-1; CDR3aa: CASSSLAGSYYNEQFF
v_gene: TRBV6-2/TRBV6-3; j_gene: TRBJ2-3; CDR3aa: CASTEGEGSTDTQYF
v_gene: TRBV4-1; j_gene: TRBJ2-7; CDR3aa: CASSQLPPQDATYEQYF
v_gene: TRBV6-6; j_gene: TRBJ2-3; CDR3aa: CAGRGGSYRDQDTQYF
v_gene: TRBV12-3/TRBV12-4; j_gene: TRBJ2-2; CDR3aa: CASSRGQGISGELFF
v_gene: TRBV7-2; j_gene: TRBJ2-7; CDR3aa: CASRGTGAYEQYF
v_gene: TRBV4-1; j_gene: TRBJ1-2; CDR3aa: CASSQVGGSHGYTF
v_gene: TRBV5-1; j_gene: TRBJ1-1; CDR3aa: CASSLGQNMNTEAFF